This section outlines one T cell receptor (beta chain) sequence together with its context. These data originate in a study of naive CD8 T cells in extremely preterm neonates. Libraries were prepared by immunoSEQ multiplex PCR; TCRdb keeps only in-frame clonotypes and omits some of them. Seen here are about 5,100 clones, less than 99% observed once, and the top ten hold 0.56%. The CDR3 length is 14 residues. Trimming stripped 5 bases from V and 0 bases from J, with 11 bases between. Germline V gene sequence: CDR1 SEHNR, CDR2 FQNEAQ (reference sequence). The V and J genes are TRBV7-9 and TRBJ2-7, with TRBD2 as a possible D gene (5 bases). Source material: naive CD8+ T cells from blood. This sequence was found in a human donor in good health. CDR3 amino acids: CASSGGASSYEQYF. The CDR3 nucleotides read TGTGCCAGCAGCGGAGGTGCGAGCTCCTACGAGCAGTACTTC. Using reference TRBV7-9 and TRBJ2-7 for the parts outside the CDR3, the full variable domain is DTGVSQNPRHKITKRGQNVTFRCDPISEHNRLYWYRQTLGQGPEFLTYFQNEAQLEKSRLLSDRFSAERPKGSFSTLEIQRTEQGDSAMYLCASSGGASSYEQYFGPGTRLTVT.